Shown below are 12 T cell receptor beta chains from a single sample sequenced in a study of blood T cell repertoires in COVID-19. Sequenced by immunoSEQ multiplex PCR; TCRdb stores in-frame clones only, minus some. The table records tens of thousands of clones, roughly 87% of them present only once. Sequencing used peripheral blood. The receptors shown here come from a man between 65 and 80 years old with acute or convalescent COVID-19.

The chain links TRBV24-1 to TRBJ2-3; unclear D gene. The V gene lost 7 bases and the J gene lost 5 bases, with 12 bases spanning the gap. Germline lookup yields CDR1 KGHDR and CDR2 SFDVKD. The CDR3 loop spans 13 amino acids. The CDR3, as DNA: TGTGCCACCAGCAACAGCCTGGAAGATACGCAGTATTTT. Amino acids: CATSNSLEDTQYF.

This chain links TRBV20-1 with TRBJ2-1, with 10 bases fitting TRBD2. V lost 3 bases, J lost 8 bases, and 10 bases stayed unmatched. CDR3 length: 15 residues. Germline V gene data show CDR1 as DFQATT and CDR2 as SNEGSKA (reference sequence). CDR3 loop: CSASSLAGARDEQFF. For the CDR3, the DNA is TGCAGTGCTAGTTCTCTAGCGGGGGCCCGGGATGAGCAGTTCTTC.

The chain links TRBV18 to TRBJ1-1, with D tentatively TRBD1 (5 bases). CDR1 KGHSH and CDR2 LQKENI come from the germline V gene. Trimming took off 0 bases at V and 5 bases at J, with 13 bases between the two ends. CDR3 length equals 15 residues. CDR3 nucleotides: TGTGCCAGCTCACCACCGGTCGGGGGAGTAACTGAAGCTTTCTTT. The encoded protein is CASSPPVGGVTEAFF.

The chain links TRBV6-2 or TRBV6-3 to TRBJ2-1, with 12 bases aligning to TRBD2. Germline lookup yields CDR1 MNHEY and CDR2 SVGEGT. CDR3 length: 18 amino acids. The V and J ends lost 0 bases and 5 bases, in that order; junction bases with no gene match: 8. CDR3 coding DNA: TGTGCCAGCAGTTACTCGAAGGGGGGACTAGCGGGCCACAATGAGCAGTTCTTC. Translation gives CASSYSKGGLAGHNEQFF.

The V gene is TRBV7-9, the J gene TRBJ1-1; D is possibly TRBD1 (5 bases). The CDR3 contains 13 residues. Germline loops: CDR1 SEHNR, CDR2 FQNEAQ (reference sequence). With 6 bases removed from V and 4 bases from J, the gap between germline ends came to 12 bases. The CDR3 sequence is CASSIVGATEAFF. CDR3 DNA: TGTGCCAGCAGTATAGTAGGGGCCACTGAAGCTTTCTTT.

A single count supports this clone. The chain has TRBV5-4 and TRBJ2-1; TRBD2 matches at 11 bases. The length of the CDR3 is 16 residues. The junction had 4 bases not matched to a gene; V was cut back by 5 bases and J by 0 bases. Looked up from germline, CDR1 is SGHNT and CDR2 is YYREEE (reference sequence). Written as DNA, the CDR3 is TGTGCCAGCAGGCCCGGGACTAGCGGCTCCTACAATGAGCAGTTCTTC. Amino acids: CASRPGTSGSYNEQFF.

The chain joins TRBV27 to TRBJ2-2, with D perhaps TRBD1 (6 bases). The CDR3 is made up of 19 amino acids. The V gene's germline CDR1 is MNHEY and CDR2 SMNVEV (reference sequence). V shed 0 bases and J shed 4 bases, with 21 bases lying between them. The CDR3 reads CASSLSEAWGTSGTGELFF. CDR3 in DNA: TGTGCCAGCAGTTTATCGGAGGCGTGGGGGACAAGTGGCACCGGGGAGCTGTTTTTT.

The chain uses TRBV3-1 (or the pseudogene TRBV3-2) and TRBJ2-1, with D possibly being TRBD2 (6 bases). This CDR3 has 15 residues. V shed 1 base and J shed 7 bases, with 14 bases lying between them. Germline V CDR1 and CDR2: LGHDT, YNNKEL (reference sequence). CDR3 protein: CASSQGMLALNEQFF. In nucleotides, the CDR3 is TGTGCCAGCAGCCAAGGGATGCTAGCGCTAAATGAGCAGTTCTTC.

The J gene is TRBJ2-1, the V gene TRBV3-1 (or the pseudogene TRBV3-2); TRBD2 matches at 13 bases. The CDR3 consists of 14 residues. The ends lost 6 bases at V and 9 bases at J; junction bases unmatched: 5. The V gene's germline CDR1 is LGHDT and CDR2 YNNKEL (reference sequence). The DNA for the CDR3 is TGTGCCAGCAGACTAGCGGGGGGGCCCGTTGAGCAGTTCTTC. It codes for CASRLAGGPVEQFF.

The rearrangement joins TRBV5-8 to TRBJ2-2, with D possibly TRBD2 on 6 matching bases. Germline CDR1 is SGHTS and CDR2 is YDEGEE. V was pared by 2 bases and J by 6 bases, with 14 bases between. The CDR3 sequence is 15 residues long. The CDR3 spells CASSFWGVEAGELFF. The CDR3 nucleotides read TGTGCCAGCAGCTTTTGGGGGGTTGAAGCCGGGGAGCTGTTTTTT.

The rearrangement uses TRBV5-4 and TRBJ2-3, with D tentatively TRBD1 (6 bases). Per germline, CDR1 SGHNT and CDR2 YYREEE (reference sequence). V lost 4 bases and J 2 bases, leaving 14 bases between the germline ends. CDR3 length: 15 amino acids. The CDR3 reads CASSGYRENTDTQYF. The CDR3 DNA follows: TGTGCCAGCAGCGGCTACAGGGAGAACACAGATACGCAGTATTTT.

This rearrangement joins TRBV25-1 to TRBJ1-1, with D perhaps matching TRBD1 (6 bases). V shed 1 base and J shed 6 bases, with 15 bases lying between them. CDR3 length equals 15 residues. Germline CDR1 is MGHDK and CDR2 is SYGVNS. The DNA for the CDR3 is TGTGCCAGCAGTGAATGGGGCAGGGGACAACCTGAAGCTTTCTTT. The encoded protein is CASSEWGRGQPEAFF.